This T cell receptor beta chain was recorded in a study of response to subunit inactivated influenza vaccine. Concerning this clonotype itself: The antigen remains undetermined.

The V and J ends lost 4 bases and 13 bases respectively, with 17 bases between them. Germline V lookup: CDR1 MNHNY, CDR2 SVGAGI (reference sequence). CDR3 length equals 13 residues. TCRdb reprocessed the RT-PCR reads with MiXCR, giving one entry per CDR3 protein. The sample has hundreds of thousands of distinct CDR3 sequences, 16% seen once. Study-wide results and caveats: Every seasonal influenza vaccination brings in few new T cells, the authors suggested.

The receptor comes from a man between 45 and 75 years old who received an inactivated influenza vaccine. This material consisted of CD4+ T cells sorted from PBMCs, taken 23 months after vaccination. The rearrangement links TRBV6-6 to TRBJ2-1, with D possibly TRBD1 on 6 matching bases. This chain's CDR3 is CASSSGSKGDQFF. Written as DNA, the CDR3 is TGTGCCAGCAGTTCGGGTAGCAAGGGGGACCAGTTCTTC.